This T cell receptor (beta chain) was retrieved from a study of cytomegalovirus exposure and HLA in healthy donors. Study observations and caveats: The study found most TCR sequences rare, yet found some public TCRs in many donors. The CMV antigen specificity of three CMV-associated chains was confirmed through in vitro analysis.

Here immunoSEQ multiplex PCR was the method, and the copy in TCRdb shows in-frame clones only, minus some. The sample has some 160,000 clones, 70% to 90% seen once. On this clone itself: Its antigen is unidentified.

Trimming left V 6 bases short and J 1 base short, with 9 bases between. CDR1 SQVTM and CDR2 ANQGSEA come from the germline V gene. This CDR3 is built from 12 residues. Sample: PBMCs. The clonotype originates from a man aged 18 to 30 in good health and CMV-seronegative. The chain has TRBV29-1 and TRBJ1-1, with D possibly TRBD1 on 6 matching bases. The CDR3 bases are TGCAGCGTCCCAGGGGAGAACACTGAAGCTTTCTTT. It yields the protein CSVPGENTEAFF.